This T cell receptor (beta chain) originates from a study of cytomegalovirus exposure and HLA in healthy donors. Points from the study as a whole: The authors assumed roughly uniform sequencing depth across donors for presence/absence analyses. Most TCR beta V segments were productive about 90% or about 30% of the time in an earlier analysis.

Unrecorded immune exposure was likely among donors, who were nominally healthy when sampled. The CDR3 consists of 14 residues. The V gene's germline CDR1 is SGHTA and CDR2 FQGTGA. A multiplex PCR was run with 60 Vbeta primers and 13 Jbeta primers. Under the authors' procedure: A follow-up analysis tallied tens of millions of unique TCR beta chains, roughly 11 million shared. Only in-frame clones appear in the TCRdb table, and some are missing; sequencing was by immunoSEQ multiplex PCR. V, J and clone size were drawn from that table, and D and trimming were deduced from the DNA. The sample table sets out roughly 120,000 clones. Note on this clone: Its antigen remains unidentified. Relative to the germline gene, one junction end is altered; a read error may explain this.

Specimen: PBMCs. The TCR comes from a man aged 25 to 45 in good health and CMV-seronegative. The chain uses TRBV7-3 and TRBJ2-1, with TRBD1 matching over 7 bases. In DNA, the CDR3 is TGTGCCAGCAGCTCCGGGACAGCCTACGATGAGCAGTTCTTC. This translates into CASSSGTAYDEQFF.